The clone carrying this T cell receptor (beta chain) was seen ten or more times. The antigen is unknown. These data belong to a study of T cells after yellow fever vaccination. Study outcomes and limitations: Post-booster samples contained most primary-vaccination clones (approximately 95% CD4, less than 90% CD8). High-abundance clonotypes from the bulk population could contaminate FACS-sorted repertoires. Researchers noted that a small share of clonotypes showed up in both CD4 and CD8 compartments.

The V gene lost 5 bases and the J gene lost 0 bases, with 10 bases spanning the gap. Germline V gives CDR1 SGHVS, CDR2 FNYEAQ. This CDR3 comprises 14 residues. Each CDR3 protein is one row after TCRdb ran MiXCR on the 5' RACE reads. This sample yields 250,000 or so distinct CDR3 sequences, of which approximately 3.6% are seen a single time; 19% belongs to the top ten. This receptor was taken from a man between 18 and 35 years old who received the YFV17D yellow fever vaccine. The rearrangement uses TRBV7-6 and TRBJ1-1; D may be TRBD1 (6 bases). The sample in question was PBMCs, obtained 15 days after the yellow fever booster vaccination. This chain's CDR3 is CASSPGVMNTEAFF. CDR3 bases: TGTGCCAGCAGCCCAGGGGTTATGAACACTGAAGCTTTCTTT.